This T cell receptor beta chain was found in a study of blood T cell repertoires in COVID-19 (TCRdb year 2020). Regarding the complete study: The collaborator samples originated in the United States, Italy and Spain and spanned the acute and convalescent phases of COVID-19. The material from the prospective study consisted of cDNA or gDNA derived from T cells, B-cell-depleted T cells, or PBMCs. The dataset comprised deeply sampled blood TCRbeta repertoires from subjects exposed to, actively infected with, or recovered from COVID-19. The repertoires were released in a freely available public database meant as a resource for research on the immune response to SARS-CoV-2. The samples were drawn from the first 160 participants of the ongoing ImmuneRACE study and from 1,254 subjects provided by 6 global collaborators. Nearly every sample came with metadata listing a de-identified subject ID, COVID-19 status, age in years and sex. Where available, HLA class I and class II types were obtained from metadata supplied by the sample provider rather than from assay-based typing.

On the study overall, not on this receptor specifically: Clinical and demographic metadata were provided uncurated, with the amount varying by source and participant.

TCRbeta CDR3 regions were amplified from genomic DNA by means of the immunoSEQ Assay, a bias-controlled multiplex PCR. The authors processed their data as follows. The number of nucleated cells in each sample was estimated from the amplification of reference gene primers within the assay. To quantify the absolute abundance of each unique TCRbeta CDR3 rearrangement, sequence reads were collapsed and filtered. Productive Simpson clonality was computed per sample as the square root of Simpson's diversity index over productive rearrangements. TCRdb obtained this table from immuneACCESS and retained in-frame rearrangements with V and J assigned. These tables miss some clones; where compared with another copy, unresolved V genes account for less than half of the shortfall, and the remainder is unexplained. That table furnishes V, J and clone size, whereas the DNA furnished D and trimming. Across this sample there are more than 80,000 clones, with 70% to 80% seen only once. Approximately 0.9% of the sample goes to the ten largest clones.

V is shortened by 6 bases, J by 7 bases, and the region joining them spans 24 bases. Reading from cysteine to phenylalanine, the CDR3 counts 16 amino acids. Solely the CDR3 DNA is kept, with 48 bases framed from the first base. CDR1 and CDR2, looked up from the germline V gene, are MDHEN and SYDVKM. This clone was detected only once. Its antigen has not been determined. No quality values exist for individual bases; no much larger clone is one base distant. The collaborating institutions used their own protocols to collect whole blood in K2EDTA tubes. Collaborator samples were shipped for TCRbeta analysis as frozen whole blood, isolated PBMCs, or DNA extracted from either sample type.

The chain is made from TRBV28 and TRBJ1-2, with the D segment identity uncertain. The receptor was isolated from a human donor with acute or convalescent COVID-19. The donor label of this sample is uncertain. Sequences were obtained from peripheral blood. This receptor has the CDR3 CASRRPLATGVSGYTF. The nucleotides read TGTGCCAGCAGACGACCGCTGGCAACCGGGGTTAGTGGCTACACCTTC.